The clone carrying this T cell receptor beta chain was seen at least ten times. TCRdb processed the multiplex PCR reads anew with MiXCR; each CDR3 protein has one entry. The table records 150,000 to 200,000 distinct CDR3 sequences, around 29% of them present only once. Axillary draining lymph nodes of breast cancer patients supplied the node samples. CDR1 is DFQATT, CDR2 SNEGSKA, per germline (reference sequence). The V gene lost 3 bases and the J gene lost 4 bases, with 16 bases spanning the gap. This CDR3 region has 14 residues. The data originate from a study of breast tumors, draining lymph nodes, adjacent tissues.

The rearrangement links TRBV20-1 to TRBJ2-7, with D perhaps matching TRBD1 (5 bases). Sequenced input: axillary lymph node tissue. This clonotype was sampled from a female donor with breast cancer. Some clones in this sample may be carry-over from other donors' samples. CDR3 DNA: TGCAGTGCTAGTAAGGGCAGGGTCAAGTACGAGCAGTACTTC. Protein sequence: CSASKGRVKYEQYF.